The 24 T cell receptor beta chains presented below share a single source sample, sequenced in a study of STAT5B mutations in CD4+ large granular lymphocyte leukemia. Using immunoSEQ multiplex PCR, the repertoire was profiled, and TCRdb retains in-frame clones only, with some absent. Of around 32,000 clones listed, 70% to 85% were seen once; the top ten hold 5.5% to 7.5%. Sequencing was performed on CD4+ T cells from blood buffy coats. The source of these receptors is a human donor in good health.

The CDR3 DNA follows: TGTGCCAGCAGCGGGACCCAGGGGGCCCGGACTGAAGCTTTCTTT. Residues: CASSGTQGARTEAFF. The gene calls are TRBV9 and TRBJ1-1; TRBD1 agrees at 8 bases. Germline CDR1 reads SGDLS; CDR2 reads YYNGEE. This CDR3 has 15 amino acids. J gave up 5 bases and V 3 bases, and 9 bases lay outside the gene matches. Full variable domain (rest looked up from reference TRBV9 and TRBJ1-1): DSGVTQTPKHLITATGQRVTLRCSPRSGDLSVYWYQQSLDQGLQFLIQYYNGEERAKGNILERFSAQQFPDLHSELNLSSLELGDSALYFCASSGTQGARTEAFFGQGTRLTVV.

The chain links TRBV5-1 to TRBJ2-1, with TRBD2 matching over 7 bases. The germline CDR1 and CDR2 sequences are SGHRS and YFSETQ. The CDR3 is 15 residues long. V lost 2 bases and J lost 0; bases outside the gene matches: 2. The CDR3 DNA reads TGCGCCAGCAGCTTCGGCGGGGGCTCCTACAATGAGCAGTTCTTC. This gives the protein CASSFGGGSYNEQFF.

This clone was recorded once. The CDR3 loop reads CASSLQKADNNEQFF. Here the CDR3 DNA reads TGTGCCAGCAGCCTGCAGAAGGCCGATAACAATGAGCAGTTCTTC. This chain connects TRBV11-3 to TRBJ2-1; no clear D gene. The V end lost 5 bases, the J end lost 5 bases, and 16 bases lay between the germline ends. The length of the CDR3 is 15 residues. Looked up from germline, CDR1 is SGHNT and CDR2 is YENEEA. The whole variable domain, remainder taken from reference TRBV11-3 and TRBJ2-1, is EAGVVQSPRYKIIEKKQPVAFWCNPISGHNTLYWYLQNLGQGPELLIRYENEEAVDDSQLPKDRFSAERLKGVDSTLKIQPAELGDSAVYLCASSLQKADNNEQFFGPGTRLTVL.

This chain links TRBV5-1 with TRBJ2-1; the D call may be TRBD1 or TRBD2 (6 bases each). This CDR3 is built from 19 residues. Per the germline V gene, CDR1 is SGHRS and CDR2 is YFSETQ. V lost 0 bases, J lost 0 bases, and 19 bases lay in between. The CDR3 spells CASSLETGGGRSSYNEQFF. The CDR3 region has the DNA TGCGCCAGCAGCTTGGAGACCGGGGGCGGACGAAGCTCCTACAATGAGCAGTTCTTC.

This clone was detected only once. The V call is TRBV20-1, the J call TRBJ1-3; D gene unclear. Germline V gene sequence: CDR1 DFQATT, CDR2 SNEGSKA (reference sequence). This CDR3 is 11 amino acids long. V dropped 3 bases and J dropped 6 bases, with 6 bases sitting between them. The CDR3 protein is CSASRINTIYF. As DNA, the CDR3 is TGCAGTGCTAGTAGAATAAACACCATATATTTT.

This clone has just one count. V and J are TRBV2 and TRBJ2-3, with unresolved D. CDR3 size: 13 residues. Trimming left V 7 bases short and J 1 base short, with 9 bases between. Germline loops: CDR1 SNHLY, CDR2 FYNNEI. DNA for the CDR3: TGTGCCAGCAAAAAGGACGGCACAGATACGCAGTATTTT. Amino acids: CASKKDGTDTQYF.

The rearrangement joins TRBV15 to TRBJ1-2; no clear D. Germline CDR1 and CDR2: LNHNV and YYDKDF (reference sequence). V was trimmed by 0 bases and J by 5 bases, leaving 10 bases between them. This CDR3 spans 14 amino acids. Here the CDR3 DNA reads TGTGCCACCAGCAGAGAGGTCCACGGATATGGCTACACCTTC. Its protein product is CATSREVHGYGYTF.

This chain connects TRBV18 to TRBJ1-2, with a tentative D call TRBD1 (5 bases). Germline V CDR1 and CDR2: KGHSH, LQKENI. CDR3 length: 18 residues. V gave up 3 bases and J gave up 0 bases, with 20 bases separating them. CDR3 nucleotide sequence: TGTGCCAGCTCACCGGGACTTGGGGGAACGGACGCTAACTATGGCTACACCTTC. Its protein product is CASSPGLGGTDANYGYTF.

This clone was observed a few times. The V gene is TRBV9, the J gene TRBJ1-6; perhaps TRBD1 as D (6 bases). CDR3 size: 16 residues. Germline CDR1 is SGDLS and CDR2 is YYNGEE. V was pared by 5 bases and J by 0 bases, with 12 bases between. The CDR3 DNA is TGTGCCAGCAGTGGAAGGGGGAGCTCCTATAATTCACCCCTCCACTTT. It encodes CASSGRGSSYNSPLHF.

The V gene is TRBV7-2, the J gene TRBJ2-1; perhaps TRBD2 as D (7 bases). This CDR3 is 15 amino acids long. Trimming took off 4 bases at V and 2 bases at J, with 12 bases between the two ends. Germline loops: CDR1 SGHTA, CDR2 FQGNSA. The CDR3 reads CASSWGLAAYNEQFF. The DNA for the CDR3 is TGTGCCAGCAGCTGGGGGCTAGCGGCCTACAATGAGCAGTTCTTC.

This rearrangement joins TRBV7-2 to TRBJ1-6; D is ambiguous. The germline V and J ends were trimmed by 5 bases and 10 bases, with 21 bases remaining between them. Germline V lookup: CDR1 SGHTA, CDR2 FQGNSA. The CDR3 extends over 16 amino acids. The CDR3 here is CASSRGTPIGSSPLHF. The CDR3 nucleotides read TGTGCCAGCAGCCGGGGTACCCCTATCGGGTCCTCACCCCTCCACTTT. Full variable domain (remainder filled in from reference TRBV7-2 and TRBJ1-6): GAGVSQSPSNKVTEKGKDVELRCDPISGHTALYWYRQSLGQGLEFLIYFQGNSAPDKSGLPSDRFSAERTGGSVSTLTIQRTQQEDSAVYLCASSRGTPIGSSPLHFGNGTRLTVT.

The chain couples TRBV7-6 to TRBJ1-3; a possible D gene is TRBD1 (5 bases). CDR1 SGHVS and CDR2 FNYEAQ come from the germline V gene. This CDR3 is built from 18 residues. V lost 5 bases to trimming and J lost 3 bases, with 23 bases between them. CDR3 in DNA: TGTGCCAGCAGCCCCCAGGGTCCGGGATTTGGGGGTGGAAACACCATATATTTT. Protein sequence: CASSPQGPGFGGGNTIYF.

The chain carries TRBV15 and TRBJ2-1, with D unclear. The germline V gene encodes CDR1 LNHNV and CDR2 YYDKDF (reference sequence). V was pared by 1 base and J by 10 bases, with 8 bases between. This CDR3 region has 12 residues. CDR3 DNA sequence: TGTGCCACCAGCAGAGGAAACGTAGAGCAGTTCTTC. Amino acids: CATSRGNVEQFF.

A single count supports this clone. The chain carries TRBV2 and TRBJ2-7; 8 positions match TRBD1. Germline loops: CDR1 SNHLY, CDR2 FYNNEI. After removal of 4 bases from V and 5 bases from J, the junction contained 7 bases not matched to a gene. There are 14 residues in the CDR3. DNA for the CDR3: TGTGCCAGCAGTGCCCAGGCAGGGGGCAACGAGCAGTACTTC. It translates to CASSAQAGGNEQYF.

This CDR3 reads CASSPRLAGGLTYEQYV. The CDR3 DNA reads TGTGCCAGCAGCCCCAGACTAGCGGGGGGTCTGACCTACGAGCAGTACGTC. The gene calls are TRBV5-5 and TRBJ2-7; TRBD2 matches at 13 bases. Germline CDR1 reads SGHKS; CDR2 reads YYEKEE (reference sequence). The J segment lost 2 bases and the V segment lost 4 bases, leaving 9 bases of the junction unmatched. The CDR3 spans 17 residues.

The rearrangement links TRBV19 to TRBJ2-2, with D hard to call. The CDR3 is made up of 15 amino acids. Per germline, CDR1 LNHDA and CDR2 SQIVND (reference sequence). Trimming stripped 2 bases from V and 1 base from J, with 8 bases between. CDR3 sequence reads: CASSISDWNTGELFF. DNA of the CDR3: TGTGCCAGTAGTATAAGCGATTGGAACACCGGGGAGCTGTTTTTT.

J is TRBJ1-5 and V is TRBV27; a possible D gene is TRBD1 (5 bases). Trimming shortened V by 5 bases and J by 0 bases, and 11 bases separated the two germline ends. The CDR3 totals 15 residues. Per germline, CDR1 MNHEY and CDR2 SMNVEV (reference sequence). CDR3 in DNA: TGTGCCAGCAGTCCCGGGACTTCTAGCAATCAGCCCCAGCATTTT. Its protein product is CASSPGTSSNQPQHF.

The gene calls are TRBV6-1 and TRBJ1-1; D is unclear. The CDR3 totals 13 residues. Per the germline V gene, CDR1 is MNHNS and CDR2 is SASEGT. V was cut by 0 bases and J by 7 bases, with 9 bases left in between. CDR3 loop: CASSEAGIGEAFF. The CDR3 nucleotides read TGTGCCAGCAGTGAAGCCGGGATCGGTGAAGCTTTCTTT.

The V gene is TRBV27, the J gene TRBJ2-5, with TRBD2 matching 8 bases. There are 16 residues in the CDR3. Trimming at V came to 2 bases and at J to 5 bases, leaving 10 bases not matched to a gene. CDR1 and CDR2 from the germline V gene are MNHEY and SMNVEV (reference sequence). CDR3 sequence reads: CASSLTGTRERETQYF. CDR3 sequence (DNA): TGTGCCAGCAGTTTAACCGGGACTAGAGAACGGGAGACCCAGTACTTC.

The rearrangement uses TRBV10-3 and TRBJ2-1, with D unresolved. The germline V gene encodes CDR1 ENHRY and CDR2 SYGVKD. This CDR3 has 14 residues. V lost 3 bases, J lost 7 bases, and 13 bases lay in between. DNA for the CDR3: TGTGCCATCAGTGACCCCCTGAAAGGGAATGAGCAGTTCTTC. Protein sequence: CAISDPLKGNEQFF.

The DNA of the CDR3 is TGTGCCAGCAGCTTAGGGGGGACAGTCCATGAGCAGTTCTTC. It yields the protein CASSLGGTVHEQFF. The chain carries TRBV7-9 and TRBJ2-1; 7 nucleotides line up with TRBD1. Germline lookup yields CDR1 SEHNR and CDR2 FQNEAQ (reference sequence). Losses at the gene ends were 1 base for V and 8 bases for J; bases not matched to a gene: 5. The CDR3 is 14 residues long. The full variable domain, completed using reference TRBV7-9 and TRBJ2-1, is DTGVSQNPRHKITKRGQNVTFRCDPISEHNRLYWYRQTLGQGPEFLTYFQNEAQLEKSRLLSDRFSAERPKGSFSTLEIQRTEQGDSAMYLCASSLGGTVHEQFFGPGTRLTVL.

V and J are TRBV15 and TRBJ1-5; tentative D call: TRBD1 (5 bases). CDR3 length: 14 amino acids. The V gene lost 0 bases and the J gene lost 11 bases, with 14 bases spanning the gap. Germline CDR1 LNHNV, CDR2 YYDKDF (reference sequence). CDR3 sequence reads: CATSRDERDGAQHF. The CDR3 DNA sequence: TGTGCCACCAGCAGAGATGAACGGGACGGGGCCCAGCATTTT.

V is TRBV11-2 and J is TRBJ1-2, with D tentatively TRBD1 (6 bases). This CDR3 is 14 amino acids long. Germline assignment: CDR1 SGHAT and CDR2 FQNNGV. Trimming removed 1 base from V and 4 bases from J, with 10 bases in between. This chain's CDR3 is CASSLADRIYGYTF. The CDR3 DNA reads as TGTGCCAGCAGCTTAGCGGACAGAATCTATGGCTACACCTTC.

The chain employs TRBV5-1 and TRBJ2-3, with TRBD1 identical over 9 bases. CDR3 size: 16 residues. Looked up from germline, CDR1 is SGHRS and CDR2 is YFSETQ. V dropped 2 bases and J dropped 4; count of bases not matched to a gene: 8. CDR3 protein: CASSLPGTGYADTQYF. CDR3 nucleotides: TGCGCCAGCAGCTTACCTGGGACAGGGTATGCAGATACGCAGTATTTT.